This T cell receptor (beta chain) is drawn from a study of neurological immune-mediated disorders. This clonotype showed up many times. The antigen remains unidentified. Between the trimmed V and J ends, which lost 3 bases and 4 bases, there was a span of 9 bases. CDR3 length: 14 residues. Germline assignment: CDR1 MNHEY and CDR2 SMNVEV (reference sequence). The cDNA was synthesized by 5'RACE incorporating 10-nucleotide random UMIs. TCRdb called the 5' RACE reads again in MiXCR, with one record for every CDR3 protein. The sample records approximately 60,000 distinct CDR3 sequences, less than 5% being singletons. Regarding the study as a whole: Phylogenetic grouping placed 18 of 34 multiple sclerosis patients' repertoires in one related-CDR3 cluster, a possible signature.

The material sequenced was PBMCs. V is TRBV27 and J is TRBJ1-4, with D unresolved. The sequence was obtained from a man in his forties or fifties with multiple sclerosis. The CDR3 spells CASSLAQNNEKLFF. CDR3 coding DNA: TGTGCCAGCAGTTTGGCGCAGAATAATGAAAAACTGTTTTTT.